These T cell receptor beta chains were read from a single sample in a study of technical replicates of blood from a few donors. Clones were sequenced by immunoSEQ multiplex PCR, and TCRdb holds only the in-frame ones, with some missing. In the table there are around 83,000 clones, approximately 92% of which are singletons. The sequencing sample was made of T cells isolated from PBMCs. These receptors all come from a human donor in good health. Each CDR3 is given with its conserved first and last residue. Fields, in order: CDR3 DNA, CDR3 protein, D gene, clone size, J gene, CDR3 length, V gene. The D gene is left open where the match is weak. Some rows mark clone size as missing; the rest say once, few, many or name a class of expanded clone.

TGTGCCAGCAGCCCTACCACCGGGGAGCTGTTTTTT	CASSPTTGELFF	-	-	TRBJ2-2	12	TRBV4-2
TGTGCCATCAGTCTTAGCGGGAGGGACACCGGGGAGCTGTTTTTT	CAISLSGRDTGELFF	TRBD2	once	TRBJ2-2	15	TRBV10-3
TGTGCCAGCAGGACAGCCCCACAAGAGACCCAGTACTTC	CASRTAPQETQYF	-	-	TRBJ2-5	13	TRBV7-9
TGTGCCAGCTCCGGGGGACAGGGCCTCCCTAAGGGTGGCTACACCTTC	CASSGGQGLPKGGYTF	TRBD1	-	TRBJ1-2	16	TRBV18
TGCAGCGTTGTACTAGCGGGAGGGATCACAGATACGCAGTATTTT	CSVVLAGGITDTQYF	TRBD2	-	TRBJ2-3	15	TRBV29-1
TGTGCTAGCAGCGCTACAGGGTACCACGAGCAGTACTTC	CASSATGYHEQYF	-	-	TRBJ2-7	13	TRBV7-7
TGTGCCAGCAGCTTAGGCCAGGTGCTCGGACAGCCCCAGCATTTT	CASSLGQVLGQPQHF	-	-	TRBJ1-5	15	TRBV11-2
TGTGCCACCAGCAGAGAGTACAGGGAGGGCGGGGAGCTGTTTTTT	CATSREYREGGELFF	-	-	TRBJ2-2	15	TRBV15
TGTGCCAGCAGGGGGAACGTCCCCAGGGGATATACGCAGTATTTT	CASRGNVPRGYTQYF	-	-	TRBJ2-3	15	TRBV21-1
TGCGCCAGCAGCTCTCGGGACAGTACCTACGAGCAGTACTTC	CASSSRDSTYEQYF	TRBD1	-	TRBJ2-7	14	TRBV5-1
TGTGCCAGCAGCTGGACGGAGGGTGTATCCACTGAAGCTTTCTTT	CASSWTEGVSTEAFF	-	few	TRBJ1-1	15	TRBV13
TGTGCCAGCAGCGTCACCTACAGGGCCGAGCAGTACTTC	CASSVTYRAEQYF	-	-	TRBJ2-7	13	TRBV9
TGTGCCAGCAGCTCGTCTAGGACTGGAAACACCATATATTTT	CASSSSRTGNTIYF	-	-	TRBJ1-3	14	TRBV11-2
TGTGCCAGCAGCAAAGACCCGCGCTACGAGCAGTACTTC	CASSKDPRYEQYF	-	-	TRBJ2-7	13	TRBV21-1
TGCAGCGTTGAACGTTCGCGGGCCGAGCAGTACTTC	CSVERSRAEQYF	-	-	TRBJ2-7	12	TRBV29-1
TGCGCCAGCACCGAGCGGAGCTCCTACAATGAGCAGTTCTTC	CASTERSSYNEQFF	-	-	TRBJ2-1	14	TRBV10-2
TGTGCCAGCAGCCGCCCCCAGGGAAACAAAGAGACCCAGTACTTC	CASSRPQGNKETQYF	-	-	TRBJ2-5	15	TRBV5-4
TGTGCCAGCAGCGTTATAGGCAATCAGCCCCAGCATTTT	CASSVIGNQPQHF	-	-	TRBJ1-5	13	TRBV6-1
TGTGCCAGCAGTGTGGGCCCTCAAGAGACCCAGTACTTC	CASSVGPQETQYF	-	-	TRBJ2-5	13	TRBV6-1
TGCGCCAGCAGCACGAGGACATTCCAAGAGACCCAGTACTTC	CASSTRTFQETQYF	-	-	TRBJ2-5	14	TRBV4-1
TGTGCCAGCAGCTTAGTAACAGGGGACCCAGAGTATTTT	CASSLVTGDPEYF	TRBD1	once	TRBJ2-3	13	TRBV11-2
TGTGCCAGCTCACCACCTTTGGCAGGAAGCTCCTACGAGCAGTACTTC	CASSPPLAGSSYEQYF	-	-	TRBJ2-7	16	TRBV18
TGTGCCAGCAGCTTATTGACAGACAATCAGCCCCAGCATTTT	CASSLLTDNQPQHF	-	once	TRBJ1-5	14	TRBV7-8
TGTGCCAGCAGGGGGACAGGCTATGGCTACACCTTC	CASRGTGYGYTF	TRBD1	-	TRBJ1-2	12	TRBV6-6
TGCGCCAGCAGCACGTTGCCTCGGGGGGTGGCGTTAGAGACGCAGTATTTT	CASSTLPRGVALETQYF	TRBD2	-	TRBJ2-3	17	TRBV5-1
TGCGCCAGCAGCCTCCAAGCGGGAGACTTGGCAGCGAATGAGCAGTTCTTC	CASSLQAGDLAANEQFF	TRBD2	-	TRBJ2-1	17	TRBV5-1